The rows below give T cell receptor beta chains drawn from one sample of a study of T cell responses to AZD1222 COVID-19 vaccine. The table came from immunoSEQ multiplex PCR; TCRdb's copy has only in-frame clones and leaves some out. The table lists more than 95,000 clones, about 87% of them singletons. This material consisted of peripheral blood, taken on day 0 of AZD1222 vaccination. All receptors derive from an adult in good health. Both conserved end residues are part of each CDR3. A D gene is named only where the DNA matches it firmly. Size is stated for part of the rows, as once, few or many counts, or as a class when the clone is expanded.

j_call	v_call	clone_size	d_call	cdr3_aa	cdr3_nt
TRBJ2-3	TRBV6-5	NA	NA	CASSFGRTDTQYF	TGTGCCAGCAGCTTCGGACGCACAGATACGCAGTATTTT
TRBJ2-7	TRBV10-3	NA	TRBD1	CAISEGTGEGEQYF	TGTGCCATCAGTGAGGGGACAGGGGAAGGAGAGCAGTACTTC
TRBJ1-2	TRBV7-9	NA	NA	CASSYGQYGYTF	TGTGCCAGCAGCTATGGACAGTATGGCTACACCTTC
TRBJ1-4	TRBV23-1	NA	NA	CASTRTLSQRGKLFF	TGCGCCAGCACCCGCACGTTAAGCCAGAGGGGAAAACTGTTTTTT
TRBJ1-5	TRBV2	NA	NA	CASSGQTSNQPQHF	TGTGCCAGCAGTGGACAGACTAGCAATCAGCCCCAGCATTTT
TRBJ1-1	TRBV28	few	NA	CASSLGPKAFF	TGTGCCAGCAGTTTAGGGCCCAAAGCTTTCTTT
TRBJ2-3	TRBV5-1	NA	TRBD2	CASSLQRGGSTDTQYF	TGCGCCAGCAGCCTGCAGCGGGGGGGTAGCACAGATACGCAGTATTTT
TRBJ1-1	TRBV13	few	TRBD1	CASSFIQQGRAFF	TGTGCCAGCAGCTTCATCCAACAGGGGAGGGCTTTCTTT
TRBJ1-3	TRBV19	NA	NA	CASSTGRGGNTIYF	TGTGCCAGTAGTACAGGCCGAGGGGGAAACACCATATATTTT
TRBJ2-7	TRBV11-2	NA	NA	CASSLGVQVNEQYF	TGTGCCAGCAGCTTAGGAGTACAGGTCAACGAGCAGTACTTC
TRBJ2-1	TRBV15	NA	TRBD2	CATSREIAGVSVNEQFF	TGTGCCACCAGCAGAGAAATAGCGGGAGTATCAGTAAATGAGCAGTTCTTC
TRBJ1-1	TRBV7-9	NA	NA	CASSPMGPAEAFF	TGTGCCAGCAGCCCCATGGGCCCGGCTGAAGCTTTCTTT
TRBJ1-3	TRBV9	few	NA	CASSVDPQYSGNTIYF	TGTGCCAGCAGCGTAGATCCACAGTACTCTGGAAACACCATATATTTT
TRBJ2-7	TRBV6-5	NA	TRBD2	CASSYGLAGGDEQYF	TGTGCCAGCAGTTACGGACTAGCGGGGGGGGACGAGCAGTACTTC
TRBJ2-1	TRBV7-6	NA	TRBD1	CASSLTGTGVNEQFF	TGTGCCAGCAGCTTGACCGGGACAGGGGTCAATGAGCAGTTCTTC
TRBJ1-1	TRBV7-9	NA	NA	CASSLHSVLNTEAFF	TGTGCCAGCAGCTTACACAGCGTCTTGAACACTGAAGCTTTCTTT
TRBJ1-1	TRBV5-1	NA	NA	CASSDGTPNTEAFF	TGCGCCAGCAGCGACGGGACACCGAACACTGAAGCTTTCTTT
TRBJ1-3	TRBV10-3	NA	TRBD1	CAISGDRNSGNTIYF	TGTGCCATCAGTGGGGACAGGAACTCTGGAAACACCATATATTTT
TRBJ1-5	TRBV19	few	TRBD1	CASSTETGGNQPQHF	TGTGCCAGTAGTACAGAGACAGGGGGGAATCAGCCCCAGCATTTT
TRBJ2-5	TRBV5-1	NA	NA	CASSLVWGEETQYF	TGCGCCAGCAGCTTGGTATGGGGCGAGGAGACCCAGTACTTC
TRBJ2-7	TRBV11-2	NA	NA	CASSPFSGSYEQYF	TGTGCCAGCAGCCCATTCTCAGGGAGCTACGAGCAGTACTTC
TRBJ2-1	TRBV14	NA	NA	CASSPSGIAAYNEQFF	TGTGCCAGCAGCCCGTCGGGGATAGCGGCTTACAATGAGCAGTTCTTC
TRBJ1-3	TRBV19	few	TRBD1	CASRPGQGFSGNTIYF	TGTGCCAGTAGACCTGGACAGGGCTTCTCTGGAAACACCATATATTTT
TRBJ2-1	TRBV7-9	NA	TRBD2	CASSLALAGVYNEQFF	TGTGCCAGCAGCTTAGCACTAGCGGGAGTATACAATGAGCAGTTCTTC
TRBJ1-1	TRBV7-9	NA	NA	CASSPQTGWVNTEAFF	TGTGCCAGCAGCCCTCAAACGGGGTGGGTGAACACTGAAGCTTTCTTT
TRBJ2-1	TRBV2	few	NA	CAISSNGGQFF	TGTGCCATCTCTAGCAACGGTGGGCAGTTCTTC